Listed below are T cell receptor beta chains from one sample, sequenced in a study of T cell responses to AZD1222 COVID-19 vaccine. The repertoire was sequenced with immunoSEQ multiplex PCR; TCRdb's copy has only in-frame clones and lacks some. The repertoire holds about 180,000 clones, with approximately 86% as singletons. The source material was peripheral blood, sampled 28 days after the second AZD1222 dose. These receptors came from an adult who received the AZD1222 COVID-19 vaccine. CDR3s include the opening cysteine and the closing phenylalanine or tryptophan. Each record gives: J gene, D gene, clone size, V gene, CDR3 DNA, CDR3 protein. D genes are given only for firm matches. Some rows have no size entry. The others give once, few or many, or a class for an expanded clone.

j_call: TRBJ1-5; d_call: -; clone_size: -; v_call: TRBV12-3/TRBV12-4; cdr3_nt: TGTGCCAGCAGTTTTGAGGCTCCAGGGCCCCAGCATTTT; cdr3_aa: CASSFEAPGPQHF
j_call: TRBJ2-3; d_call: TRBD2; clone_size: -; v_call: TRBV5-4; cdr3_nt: TGTGCCAGCAGCAGAATGACTAGCGGGAGAACAGATACGCAGTATTTT; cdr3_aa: CASSRMTSGRTDTQYF
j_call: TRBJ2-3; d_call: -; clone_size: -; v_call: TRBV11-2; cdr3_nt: TGTGCCAGCAGCCCGGGGTCTGACACAGATACGCAGTATTTT; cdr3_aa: CASSPGSDTDTQYF
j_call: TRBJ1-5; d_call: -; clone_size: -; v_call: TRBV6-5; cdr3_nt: TGTGCCAGCAATACAGCTAATCAGCCCCAGCATTTT; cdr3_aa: CASNTANQPQHF
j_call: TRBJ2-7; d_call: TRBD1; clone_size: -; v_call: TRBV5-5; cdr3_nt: TGTGCCAGCAGCGTACCCGGGACAGGGGCCATCTACGAGCAGTACTTC; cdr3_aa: CASSVPGTGAIYEQYF
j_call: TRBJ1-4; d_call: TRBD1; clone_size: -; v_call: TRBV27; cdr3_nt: TGTGCCAGCAGTTTCGACAGGGGAGGTGAAAAACTGTTTTTT; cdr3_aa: CASSFDRGGEKLFF
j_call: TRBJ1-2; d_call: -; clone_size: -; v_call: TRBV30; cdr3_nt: TGTGCCTGGAGTGTTGAGTTCCCGGGAAGCTACACCTTC; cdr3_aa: CAWSVEFPGSYTF
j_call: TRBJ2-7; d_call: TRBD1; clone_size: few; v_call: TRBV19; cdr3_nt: TGTGCCAGTAGGGACAGGGTTAACAGCTACGAGCAGTACTTC; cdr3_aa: CASRDRVNSYEQYF
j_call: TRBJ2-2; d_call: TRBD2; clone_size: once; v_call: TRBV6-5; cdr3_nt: TGTGCCAGCAGTTATTCTGGGACTACGAACACCGGGGAGCTGTTTTTT; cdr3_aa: CASSYSGTTNTGELFF
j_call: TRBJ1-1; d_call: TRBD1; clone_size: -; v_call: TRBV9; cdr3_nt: TGTGCCAGCAGCGTAGCAGGGGGTAACACTGAAGCTTTCTTT; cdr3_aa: CASSVAGGNTEAFF
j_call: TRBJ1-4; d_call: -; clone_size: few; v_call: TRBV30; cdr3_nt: TGTGCCGGGATGAGACTTGCCCCTACTAATGAAAAACTGTTTTTT; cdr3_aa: CAGMRLAPTNEKLFF
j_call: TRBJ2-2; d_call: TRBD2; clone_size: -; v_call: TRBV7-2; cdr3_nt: TGTGCCAGCAGCGACCGGCTAGCGGGGACCGGGGAGCTGTTTTTT; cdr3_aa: CASSDRLAGTGELFF
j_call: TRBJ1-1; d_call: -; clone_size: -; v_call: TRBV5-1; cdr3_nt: TGCGCCAGCAGCGGAGTACAGGGATCGGAAGCTTTCTTT; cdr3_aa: CASSGVQGSEAFF
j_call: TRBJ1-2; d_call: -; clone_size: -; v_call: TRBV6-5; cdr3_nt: TGTGCCAGCAGTTACTCTCCCGTATCGGATGGCTACACCTTC; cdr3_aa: CASSYSPVSDGYTF
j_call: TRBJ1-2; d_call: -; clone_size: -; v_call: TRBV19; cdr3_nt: TGTGCCAGTAGTATTATCACAGAATCTAACTATGGCTACACCTTC; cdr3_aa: CASSIITESNYGYTF
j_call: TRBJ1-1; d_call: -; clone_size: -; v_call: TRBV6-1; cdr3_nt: TGTGCCAGCAGTGAGCTGGGACTGAACACTGAAGCTTTCTTT; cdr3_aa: CASSELGLNTEAFF
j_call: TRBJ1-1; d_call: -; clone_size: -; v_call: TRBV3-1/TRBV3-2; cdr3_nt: TGTGCCAGCAGCCAAGGACGGACCATGAACACTGAAGCTTTCTTT; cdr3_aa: CASSQGRTMNTEAFF
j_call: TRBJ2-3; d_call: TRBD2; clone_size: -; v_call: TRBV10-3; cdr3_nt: TGTGCCACCGACTGGCGGGGGGGCCTAGATACGCAGTATTTT; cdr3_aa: CATDWRGGLDTQYF
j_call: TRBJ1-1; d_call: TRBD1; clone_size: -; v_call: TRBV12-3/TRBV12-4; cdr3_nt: TGTGCCAGCAGTTCCGGACAGGCCACTGAAGCTTTCTTT; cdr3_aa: CASSSGQATEAFF
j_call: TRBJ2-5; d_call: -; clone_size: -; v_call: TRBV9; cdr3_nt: TGTGCCAGCAGCGTAGGGGGACGCTCCCCCTACCAAGAGACCCAGTACTTC; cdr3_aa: CASSVGGRSPYQETQYF
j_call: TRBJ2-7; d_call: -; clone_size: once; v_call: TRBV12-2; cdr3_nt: TGTGCAAGCCACGCGCCACTAGCGTTCAACTACGAGCAGTACTTC; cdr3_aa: CASHAPLAFNYEQYF
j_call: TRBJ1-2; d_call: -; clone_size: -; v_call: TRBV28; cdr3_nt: TGTGCCAGCAGTTTGATGCAATTTGGCTACACCTTC; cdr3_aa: CASSLMQFGYTF
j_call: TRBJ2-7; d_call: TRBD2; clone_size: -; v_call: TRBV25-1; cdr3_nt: TGTGCCAGCACAGGTACTAGCGGGGTACTACACGAGCAGTACTTC; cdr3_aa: CASTGTSGVLHEQYF
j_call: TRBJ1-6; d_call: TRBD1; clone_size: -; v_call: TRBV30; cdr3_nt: TGTGCCTGGAACACCGGGACAGGGGGCACACCCCTCCACTTT; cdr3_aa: CAWNTGTGGTPLHF
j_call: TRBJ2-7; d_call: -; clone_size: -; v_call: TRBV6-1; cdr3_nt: TGTGCCAGCAGTGAAGCGTGGAGACTCTACGAGCAGTACTTC; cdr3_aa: CASSEAWRLYEQYF
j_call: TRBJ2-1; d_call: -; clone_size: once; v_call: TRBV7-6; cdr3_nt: TGTGCCAGCAGCTTAGCGCGGGGCAGGGAATACAATGAGCAGTTCTTC; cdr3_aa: CASSLARGREYNEQFF
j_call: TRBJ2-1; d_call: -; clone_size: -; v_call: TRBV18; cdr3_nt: TGTGCCAGCTCACCCCTAGCGAACTCCTACAATGAGCAGTTCTTC; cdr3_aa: CASSPLANSYNEQFF
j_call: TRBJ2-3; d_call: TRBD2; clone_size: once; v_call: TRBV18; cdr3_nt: TGTGCCAGCTCATTAGGGACTAGCGGGACCACAGATACGCAGTATTTT; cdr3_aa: CASSLGTSGTTDTQYF
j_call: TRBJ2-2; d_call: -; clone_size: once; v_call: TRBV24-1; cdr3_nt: TGTGCCACCAGTGATCCGGACAGAAACACCGGGGAGCTGTTTTTT; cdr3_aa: CATSDPDRNTGELFF
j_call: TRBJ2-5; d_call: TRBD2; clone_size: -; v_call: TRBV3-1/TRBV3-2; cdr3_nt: TGTGCCAGCAGCCAAGGGACTAGCGGGGGCCAAGAGACCCAGTACTTC; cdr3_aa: CASSQGTSGGQETQYF
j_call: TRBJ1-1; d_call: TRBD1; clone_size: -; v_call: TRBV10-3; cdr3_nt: TGTGCCATCAGAGAGGACAGGGGAAATACTGAAGCTTTCTTT; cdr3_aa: CAIREDRGNTEAFF
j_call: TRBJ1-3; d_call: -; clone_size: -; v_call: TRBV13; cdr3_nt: TGTGCCAGCAGCTTAGGATACCCACGCCGTCCCACTGGAAACACCATATATTTT; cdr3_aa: CASSLGYPRRPTGNTIYF
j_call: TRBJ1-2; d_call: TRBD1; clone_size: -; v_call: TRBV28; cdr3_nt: TGTGCCAGCAGTCCTCCGACAGGGGGCGCCGATGGCTACACCTTC; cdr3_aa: CASSPPTGGADGYTF
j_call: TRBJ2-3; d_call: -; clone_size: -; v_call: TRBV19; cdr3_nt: TGTGCCAGTAGATTGAGGGGGGGCACAGATACGCAGTATTTT; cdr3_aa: CASRLRGGTDTQYF
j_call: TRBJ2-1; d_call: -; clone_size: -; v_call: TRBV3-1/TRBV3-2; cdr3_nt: TGTGCCAGCAGCCAAGGGACATCCTACAATGAGCAGTTCTTC; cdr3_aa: CASSQGTSYNEQFF
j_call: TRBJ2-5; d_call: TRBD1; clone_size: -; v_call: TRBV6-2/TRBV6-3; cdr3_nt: TGTGCCAGCAGCCCCGCGGGGACAGGTCAAGAGACCCAGTACTTC; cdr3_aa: CASSPAGTGQETQYF
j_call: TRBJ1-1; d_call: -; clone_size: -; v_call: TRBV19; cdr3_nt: TGTGCCAGTAGTATAAGATTGAGCCTGAACACTGAAGCTTTCTTT; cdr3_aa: CASSIRLSLNTEAFF
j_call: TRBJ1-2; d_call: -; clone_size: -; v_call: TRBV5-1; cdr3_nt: TGCGCCAGCAGCTTGGAAGGCAGGGGAGGCGGCTACACCTTC; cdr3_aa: CASSLEGRGGGYTF
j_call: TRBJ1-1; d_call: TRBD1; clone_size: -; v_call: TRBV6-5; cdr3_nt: TGTGCCAGCAGTTACGACAGGGACACTGAAGCTTTCTTT; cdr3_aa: CASSYDRDTEAFF
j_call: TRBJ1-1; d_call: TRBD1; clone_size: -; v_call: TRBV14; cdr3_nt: TGTGCCAGCAGCCAAACCGGGACAGGCCGTATGAACACTGAAGCTTTCTTT; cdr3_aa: CASSQTGTGRMNTEAFF